One sample yielded the 19 T cell receptor beta chains listed below, sequenced in a study of early T cells in non-severe SARS-CoV-2 infection. TCRdb called the 5' RACE reads again in MiXCR, with one record for every CDR3 protein. Here the sample spans around 26,000 distinct CDR3 sequences, more than 4.5% being singletons. The sequencing sample was made of whole blood. Source of these receptors: an adult who was a healthcare worker with PCR-confirmed SARS-CoV-2 infection or an uninfected control (not recorded which).

This clonotype was seen more than once but under ten times. The chain is built from TRBV5-5 and TRBJ2-7; a possible D gene is TRBD2 (5 bases). The CDR3 is made up of 14 amino acids. Trimming left V 0 bases short and J 0 bases short, with 7 bases between. Germline CDR1 reads SGHKS; CDR2 reads YYEKEE (reference sequence). In nucleotides, the CDR3 is TGTGCCAGCAGCTTGGCGGGGAGCTCCTACGAGCAGTACTTC. It is translated as CASSLAGSSYEQYF.

This clonotype came up many times. The chain links TRBV30 to TRBJ2-1; 14 bases line up with TRBD2. The trim removed 4 bases at V and 5 bases at J, leaving 7 bases unmatched. Germline V gene sequence: CDR1 GTSNPN, CDR2 SVGIG (reference sequence). The CDR3 consists of 16 residues. In DNA form, the CDR3 reads TGTGCCTGGACGCCGTGGACTAGCGGGGGGCACAATGAGCAGTTCTTC. Its translation is CAWTPWTSGGHNEQFF.

Ten or more counts support this clonotype. This sequence joins TRBV29-1 and TRBJ2-5; 10 bases match TRBD1. The V segment lost 1 base and the J segment 2 bases; nucleotides outside the gene matches: 25. The CDR3 runs 22 residues. From germline, CDR1 is SQVTM and CDR2 ANQGSEA. CDR3 DNA: TGCAGCGTTGAAGGCCTCCCAGACAGGGGGCGAGGATTCTACGTACGGCAAGAGACCCAGTACTTC. Translated: CSVEGLPDRGRGFYVRQETQYF.

This clonotype was counted between two and nine times. The V call is TRBV5-1, the J call TRBJ2-3; TRBD1 agrees at 8 bases. Germline CDR1 SGHRS, CDR2 YFSETQ. Trimming at V came to 4 bases and at J to 4 bases, leaving 8 bases not matched to a gene. The CDR3 length is 15 residues. Here the CDR3 reads CASSPDGQGPDTQYF. In nucleotides, the CDR3 is TGCGCCAGCAGCCCGGACGGACAGGGCCCAGATACGCAGTATTTT.

This clonotype was picked up many times. This sequence joins TRBV6-2 or TRBV6-3 and TRBJ2-7, with 7 bases identical to TRBD1. Trimming cost V 6 bases and J 2 bases; bases outside gene matches: 10. The CDR3 covers 15 residues. Germline V gives CDR1 MNHEY, CDR2 SVGEGT. The DNA for the CDR3 is TGTGCCAGCAGCCTACGGGACAGCCCACCCTACGAGCAGTACTTC. This translates into CASSLRDSPPYEQYF.

This clonotype was recorded many times. This chain joins TRBV25-1 and TRBJ2-7; D is unclear. The ends were cut back, 1 base at V and 4 bases at J, with 8 bases in the middle. Germline CDR1 is MGHDK and CDR2 is SYGVNS. The CDR3 consists of 13 residues. The CDR3: CASSEWAEYEQYF. In nucleotides, the CDR3 is TGTGCCAGCAGTGAATGGGCCGAATACGAGCAGTACTTC.

This clonotype was seen ten or more times. The CDR3 nucleotides are TGCAGTGCTAGAGTCGGGGGGGGAAACACCATATATTTT. Its translation is CSARVGGGNTIYF. The chain couples TRBV20-1 to TRBJ1-3; possibly TRBD1 for D (5 bases). The CDR3 has 13 residues. CDR1 is DFQATT and CDR2 is SNEGSKA in the germline V gene (reference sequence). V lost 1 base, J lost 4 bases, and 8 bases lay in between.

The chain recombines TRBV2 with TRBJ2-5, with no clear D. CDR1 SNHLY and CDR2 FYNNEI come from the germline V gene. V was cut by 3 bases and J by 7 bases, with 15 bases left in between. The CDR3 has 14 residues. In DNA, the CDR3 is TGTGCCAGCAGTGAGGCTCCGTCCCTCAGGACCCAGTACTTC. The encoded protein is CASSEAPSLRTQYF. Full variable domain (rest looked up from reference TRBV2 and TRBJ2-5): EPEVTQTPSHQVTQMGQEVILRCVPISNHLYFYWYRQILGQKVEFLVSFYNNEISEKSEIFDDQFSVERPDGSNFTLKIRSTKLEDSAMYFCASSEAPSLRTQYFGPGTRLLVL.

A few counts support this clonotype. The chain carries TRBV15 and TRBJ2-1; 8 positions agree with TRBD2. The CDR3 covers 19 residues. The trim removed 2 bases at V and 1 base at J, leaving 13 bases unmatched. Germline-derived CDR1 and CDR2 are LNHNV and YYDKDF (reference sequence). In DNA form, the CDR3 reads TGTGCCACCAGCAGATTGCCACGAGATAGCGGGGTTTCCTACAATGAGCAGTTCTTC. Residues: CATSRLPRDSGVSYNEQFF.

This chain uses TRBV6-2 or TRBV6-3 with TRBJ1-5; TRBD1 agrees at 9 bases. This CDR3 is 15 amino acids long. V gave up 7 bases and J gave up 4 bases; unmatched junction bases: 8. Germline loops: CDR1 MNHEY, CDR2 SVGEGT. CDR3 nucleotide sequence: TGTGCCAGCACCCGGGACAGGGAAGAAAATCAGCCCCAGCATTTT. Residues: CASTRDREENQPQHF.

Ten or more counts support this clonotype. The V call is TRBV11-2, the J call TRBJ1-2; D is ambiguous. The CDR3 sequence is 13 residues long. Germline CDR1 reads SGHAT; CDR2 reads FQNNGV. V dropped 1 base and J dropped 10 bases, with 13 bases sitting between them. The CDR3 reads CASSLVALSDYTF. Written as DNA, the CDR3 is TGTGCCAGCAGCTTAGTCGCCCTTTCGGACTACACCTTC.

This clonotype has a count of ten or more. This rearrangement joins TRBV5-5 to TRBJ2-5; tentative D call: TRBD2 (5 bases). The V gene's germline CDR1 is SGHKS and CDR2 YYEKEE (reference sequence). The V and J ends lost 2 bases and 5 bases respectively, with 13 bases between them. This CDR3 has 14 residues. The DNA for the CDR3 is TGTGCCAGCAGCTTAGGCCAATGGAGGGAGACCCAGTACTTC. Translation: CASSLGQWRETQYF.

This clonotype was counted at least ten times. The chain combines TRBV5-4 with TRBJ1-2; D not resolved. Germline CDR1 reads SGHNT; CDR2 reads YYREEE (reference sequence). Trimming left V 2 bases short and J 4 bases short, with 12 bases between. The CDR3 extends over 14 amino acids. The CDR3 loop reads CASSLKLAGYGYTF. CDR3 nucleotides: TGTGCCAGCAGCTTAAAGCTTGCGGGCTATGGCTACACCTTC.

This clonotype was detected only a few times. The rearrangement uses TRBV18 and TRBJ1-2; 9 bases are shared with TRBD1. J gave up 6 bases and V 0 bases, and 5 bases lay outside the gene matches. Germline V lookup: CDR1 KGHSH, CDR2 LQKENI. This CDR3 is 15 amino acids long. The CDR3 DNA is TGTGCCAGCTCACCACCGGGGACAGGGAGGCATGGCTACACCTTC. It yields the protein CASSPPGTGRHGYTF.

This clonotype was observed a handful of times. As DNA, the CDR3 is TGTGCCAGCAGTGCCGGGACAGGGGGATCACCCCTCCACTTT. Translating gives CASSAGTGGSPLHF. The rearrangement joins TRBV2 to TRBJ1-6; 11 bases map to TRBD1. V lost 4 bases to trimming and J lost 10 bases; unmatched junction nucleotides: 3. CDR3 length: 14 amino acids. CDR1 and CDR2 from the germline V gene are SNHLY and FYNNEI. Based on the CDR3 plus reference TRBV2 and TRBJ1-6, the full variable domain is EPEVTQTPSHQVTQMGQEVILRCVPISNHLYFYWYRQILGQKVEFLVSFYNNEISEKSEIFDDQFSVERPDGSNFTLKIRSTKLEDSAMYFCASSAGTGGSPLHFGNGTRLTVT.

This clonotype appeared a few times. The CDR3: CASSPDGSGRYSPLHF. CDR3 bases: TGTGCCAGCAGCCCCGACGGCAGCGGCCGGTATTCACCCCTCCACTTT. This chain links TRBV5-5 with TRBJ1-6; no clear D gene. The germline gives CDR1 SGHKS, CDR2 YYEKEE (reference sequence). The V gene lost 4 bases and the J gene lost 8 bases, with 19 bases spanning the gap. The CDR3 covers 16 residues.

This clonotype is labeled as medium-sized (0.01 to 0.1%). J is TRBJ1-3 and V is TRBV5-4; tentatively, D is TRBD1 (6 bases). The V gene's germline CDR1 is SGHNT and CDR2 YYREEE (reference sequence). V was pared by 6 bases and J by 2 bases, with 15 bases between. The CDR3 covers 15 residues. The CDR3 here is CASKGDLATGNTIYF. As DNA, the CDR3 is TGTGCCAGCAAGGGGGACCTGGCAACTGGAAACACCATATATTTT.

This clonotype was seen many times. The chain is built from TRBV28 and TRBJ2-7; the D gene is possibly TRBD2 (6 bases). This CDR3 is built from 15 residues. The ends were cut back, 5 bases at V and 2 bases at J, with 16 bases in the middle. The germline CDR1 and CDR2 sequences are MDHEN and SYDVKM. CDR3: CASSGSGGRAYEQYF. CDR3 sequence (DNA): TGTGCCAGCAGTGGAAGCGGAGGGCGGGCCTACGAGCAGTACTTC.

Only a few counts were recorded for this clonotype. This chain links TRBV12-3 or TRBV12-4 with TRBJ2-3; TRBD2 matches at 8 bases. J lost 4 bases, V lost 5 bases, and 11 bases had no gene match. The CDR3 is made up of 16 amino acids. The CDR3 sequence is CASSPGGAEGADTQYF. As DNA, the CDR3 is TGTGCCAGCAGTCCCGGGGGGGCAGAAGGCGCAGATACGCAGTATTTT.